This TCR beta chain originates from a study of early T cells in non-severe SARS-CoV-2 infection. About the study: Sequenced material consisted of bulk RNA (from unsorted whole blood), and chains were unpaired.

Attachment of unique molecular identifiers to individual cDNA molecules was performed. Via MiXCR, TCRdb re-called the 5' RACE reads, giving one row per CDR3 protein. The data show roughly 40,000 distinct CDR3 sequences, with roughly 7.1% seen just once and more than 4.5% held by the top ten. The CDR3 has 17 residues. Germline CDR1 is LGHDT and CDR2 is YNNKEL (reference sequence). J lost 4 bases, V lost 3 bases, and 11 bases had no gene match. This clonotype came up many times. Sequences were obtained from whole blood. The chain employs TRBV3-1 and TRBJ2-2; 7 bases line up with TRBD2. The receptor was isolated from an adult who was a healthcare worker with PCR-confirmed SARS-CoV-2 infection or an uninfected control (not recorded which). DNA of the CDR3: TGTGCCAGCAGCCAGTCACCGGGGCTAGCGGTCACCGGGGAGCTGTTTTTT. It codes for CASSQSPGLAVTGELFF.